This is a list of T cell receptor beta chains from one sample in a study of shared clonotypes between healthy human individuals. This table comes from immunoSEQ multiplex PCR, and its TCRdb copy is limited to in-frame clones, with some not included. The repertoire has roughly 1,600,000 clones, 98% of them found once; the top ten carry 0.36%. The material sequenced was naive CD4+ T cells sorted from blood. Receptors were obtained from a man between 25 and 39 years old in good health. CDR3s include the opening cysteine and the closing phenylalanine or tryptophan. D genes are given only for firm matches. Not every row has a clone size; where given, it reads once, few, many or a size class.

clone_size | d_call | j_call | v_call | cdr3_nt | cdr3_aa
. | TRBD2 | TRBJ2-2 | TRBV19 | TGTGCCAGTAGTATAGTCACTAGCGGGACCGGGGAGCTGTTTTTT | CASSIVTSGTGELFF
. | . | TRBJ2-5 | TRBV11-2 | TGTGCCAGCAGCTTAGTCGCGACCCAGTACTTC | CASSLVATQYF
. | . | TRBJ1-1 | TRBV13 | TGTGCCAGCAGCCGCACAGGAGCAGGAGCTTTCTTT | CASSRTGAGAFF
. | . | TRBJ2-7 | TRBV19 | TGTGCCAGTAGTAAAGCCGGGACCGTAGCCTACGAGCAGTACTTC | CASSKAGTVAYEQYF
. | . | TRBJ1-6 | TRBV7-9 | TGTGCCAGCAGCTTAGGGTTACCACCCCTCCACTTT | CASSLGLPPLHF
. | . | TRBJ1-2 | TRBV2 | TGTGCCAGCAGTGAACGCTTGGGGGGCAACTATGGCTACACCTTC | CASSERLGGNYGYTF
. | . | TRBJ1-1 | TRBV2 | TGTGCCAGCAATTCAGTTCTGAACACTGAAGCTTTCTTT | CASNSVLNTEAFF
. | . | TRBJ2-7 | TRBV11-2 | TGTGCCAGCAGCCCCGGGACTGTGCAGTACTTC | CASSPGTVQYF
. | . | TRBJ2-2 | TRBV9 | TGTGCCAGCAGCGTGGGGATTTATAACACCGGGGAGCTGTTTTTT | CASSVGIYNTGELFF
. | . | TRBJ2-3 | TRBV2 | TGTGCCAGCAGAAGACCCGGGACGTCGAGCACAGATACGCAGTATTTT | CASRRPGTSSTDTQYF
. | . | TRBJ1-5 | TRBV19 | TGTGCCAGTAGCTTGCTCGGTCCGGTCAATCAGCCCCAGCATTTT | CASSLLGPVNQPQHF
. | TRBD1 | TRBJ2-7 | TRBV9 | TGTGCCAGCAGCGTCACCGGGACAGGTTACGAGCAGTACTTC | CASSVTGTGYEQYF
. | . | TRBJ1-5 | TRBV6-4 | TGTGCCAGCAGTGACGGGGCTCTTGGTTATCAGCCCCAGCATTTT | CASSDGALGYQPQHF
. | . | TRBJ2-2 | TRBV5-1 | TGCGCCAGCAGCTTGGCAGGCGTAAACACCGGGGAGCTGTTTTTT | CASSLAGVNTGELFF
. | . | TRBJ2-5 | TRBV9 | TGTGCCAGCAGCGTAGGGCTCATAGAGACCCAGTACTTC | CASSVGLIETQYF
. | . | TRBJ2-7 | TRBV5-8 | TGTGCCAGCAGTCTGGGGAAGCAGTACTTC | CASSLGKQYF
. | TRBD1 | TRBJ2-7 | TRBV11-2 | TGTGCCAGCAGCTTAGCGGGACAGGGTACCTACGAGCAGTACTTC | CASSLAGQGTYEQYF
. | TRBD2 | TRBJ2-3 | TRBV7-9 | TGTGCCAGCAGCTTGCTAGCGGGTACTAACACAGATACGCAGTATTTT | CASSLLAGTNTDTQYF
. | TRBD2 | TRBJ2-7 | TRBV19 | TGTGCCAGTAGTATAAAGCGGGAGTCTAGAGAGCAGTACTTC | CASSIKRESREQYF
few | . | TRBJ1-3 | TRBV5-6 | TGTGCCAGCAGCTCGAAGTTCTCTGGAAACACCATATATTTT | CASSSKFSGNTIYF
. | . | TRBJ1-3 | TRBV7-9 | TGTGCCAGCAGCTTAGTATCTGGAAACACCATATATTTT | CASSLVSGNTIYF
. | . | TRBJ1-5 | TRBV15 | TGTGCCACCAGCAGACGGACAGACCTCAATCAGCCCCAGCATTTT | CATSRRTDLNQPQHF
. | TRBD2 | TRBJ2-1 | TRBV5-1 | TGCGCCAGCAGCTGGGGGTTAGCGGGAGCGGGTAATGAGCAGTTCTTC | CASSWGLAGAGNEQFF
. | TRBD1 | TRBJ2-7 | TRBV5-1 | TGCGCCAGCAGCTCGGGGACAGAATCCTACGAGCAGTACTTC | CASSSGTESYEQYF
. | . | TRBJ2-4 | TRBV9 | TGTGCCAGCAGCGTATCAAGCTCTCCGTTAGCCAAAAACATTCAGTACTTC | CASSVSSSPLAKNIQYF
. | . | TRBJ2-2 | TRBV7-7 | TGTGCCAGCAGCTCTCCTTCGCAGAAAAACACCGGGGAGCTGTTTTTT | CASSSPSQKNTGELFF
. | . | TRBJ2-7 | TRBV29-1 | TGCAGCGTTGTAGCCACCTACGAGCAGTACTTC | CSVVATYEQYF
. | TRBD2 | TRBJ2-1 | TRBV19 | TGTGCCAGTAATGGCGGGACTAGCGGGTTAGGTAATGAGCAGTTCTTC | CASNGGTSGLGNEQFF
. | . | TRBJ1-2 | TRBV5-1 | TGCGCCAGCAGCTTGGGGACATCGGATAACTATGGCTACACCTTC | CASSLGTSDNYGYTF
. | TRBD1 | TRBJ1-4 | TRBV5-1 | TGCGCCAGCAGCTTCCTTGGACAGGCAAATGAAAAACTGTTTTTT | CASSFLGQANEKLFF
. | . | TRBJ1-3 | TRBV18 | TGTGCCAGCTCACCCGACAGTGCAGGAAACACCATATATTTT | CASSPDSAGNTIYF
. | TRBD2 | TRBJ2-1 | TRBV7-7 | TGTGCTAGCAGCTTAGCCGGCGGGAGGGTCAACAAGGAGCAGTTCTTC | CASSLAGGRVNKEQFF
. | . | TRBJ2-2 | TRBV7-9 | TGTGCCAGCAGCTTCCGTACTAGCTACGCCGGGGAGCTGTTTTTT | CASSFRTSYAGELFF
. | TRBD2 | TRBJ2-1 | TRBV5-4 | TGTGCCAGCAGCTTGACCCTAACTAGCGGGAGGCACCAATGGGATGAGCAGTTCTTC | CASSLTLTSGRHQWDEQFF
. | TRBD2 | TRBJ2-1 | TRBV30 | TGTGCCTGGAGTGCCGGGACTAGCGAAGACAATGAGCAGTTCTTC | CAWSAGTSEDNEQFF
. | . | TRBJ2-3 | TRBV29-1 | TGCAGCGTGGGGGGGCGGGCCACAGATACGCAGTATTTT | CSVGGRATDTQYF
. | . | TRBJ2-7 | TRBV18 | TGTGCCAGCTCACGCGGGACACCATCCTACGAGCAGTACTTC | CASSRGTPSYEQYF
. | . | TRBJ1-5 | TRBV6-1 | TGTGCCAGCAGCGAACCCCACTGGGCCGGCAATCAGCCCCAGCATTTT | CASSEPHWAGNQPQHF
. | TRBD2 | TRBJ2-1 | TRBV9 | TGTGCCAGCAGCCCACACGGCGGGAGGTACAATGAGCAGTTCTTC | CASSPHGGRYNEQFF
. | TRBD1 | TRBJ2-7 | TRBV6-5 | TGTGCCAGCAGTTACAACCTTGACAGGGCTTCCTACGAGCAGTACTTC | CASSYNLDRASYEQYF
. | . | TRBJ2-6 | TRBV1 | TGCACCAGCAGCCAAGGAGTCACCCGGGACCCCCCTTCTGGGGCCAACGTCCTGACTTTC | CTSSQGVTRDPPSGANVLTF
. | . | TRBJ2-1 | TRBV6-1 | TGTGCCAGCAAGGTAGAGGTGGGCAATGAGCAGTTCTTC | CASKVEVGNEQFF
once | . | TRBJ1-5 | TRBV19 | TGTGCCAGTAGCCGCATAAGAGATCAGCCCCAGCATTTT | CASSRIRDQPQHF
. | TRBD2 | TRBJ2-7 | TRBV28 | TGTGCCAGCTCCCTGAGGGACTACCTCTACGAGCAGTACTTC | CASSLRDYLYEQYF
. | . | TRBJ2-7 | TRBV13 | TGTGCCAGCAGTCAGTACAGTGCACCCTACGAGCAGTACTTC | CASSQYSAPYEQYF
. | TRBD1 | TRBJ2-3 | TRBV5-1 | TGCGCCAGCACCTTAAAATCAGGGGGCAGAGATACGCAGTATTTT | CASTLKSGGRDTQYF
. | TRBD2 | TRBJ2-5 | TRBV5-1 | TGCGCCAGCAGCTTGGCTAGCGGCCAAGAGACCCAGTACTTC | CASSLASGQETQYF